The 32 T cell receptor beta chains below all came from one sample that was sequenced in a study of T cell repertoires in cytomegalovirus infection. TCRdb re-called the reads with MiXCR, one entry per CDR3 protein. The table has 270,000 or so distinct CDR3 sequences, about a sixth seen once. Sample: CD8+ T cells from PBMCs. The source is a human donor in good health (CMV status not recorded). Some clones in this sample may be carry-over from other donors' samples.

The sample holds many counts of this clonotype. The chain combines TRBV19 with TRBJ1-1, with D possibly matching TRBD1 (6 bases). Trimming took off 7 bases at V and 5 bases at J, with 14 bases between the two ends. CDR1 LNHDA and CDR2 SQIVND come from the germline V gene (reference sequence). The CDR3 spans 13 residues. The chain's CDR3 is CASKQGLITEAFF. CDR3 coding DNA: TGTGCCAGTAAACAGGGTTTGATAACTGAAGCTTTCTTT.

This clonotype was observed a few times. In DNA, the CDR3 is TGCAGCGTTGCGGATAATGAGCAGTTCTTC. As protein: CSVADNEQFF. The chain links TRBV29-1 to TRBJ2-1; no firm D call. Trimming left V 4 bases short and J 7 bases short, with 5 bases between. Germline V gives CDR1 SQVTM, CDR2 ANQGSEA. The length of the CDR3 is 10 residues.

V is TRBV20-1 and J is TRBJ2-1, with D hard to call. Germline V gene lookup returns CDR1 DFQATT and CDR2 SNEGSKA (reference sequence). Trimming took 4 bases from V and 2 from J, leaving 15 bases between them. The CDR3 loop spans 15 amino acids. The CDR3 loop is CSANQMSTPYNEQFF. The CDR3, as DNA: TGCAGTGCTAATCAGATGAGCACTCCCTACAATGAGCAGTTCTTC.

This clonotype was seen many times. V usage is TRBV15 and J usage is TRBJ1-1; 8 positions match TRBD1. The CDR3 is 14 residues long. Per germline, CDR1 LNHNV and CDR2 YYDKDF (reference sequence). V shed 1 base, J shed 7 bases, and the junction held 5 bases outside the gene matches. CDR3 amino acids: CATSRVDREVEAFF. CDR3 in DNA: TGTGCCACCAGCAGAGTGGACAGGGAGGTTGAAGCTTTCTTT.

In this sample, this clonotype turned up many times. The CDR3 DNA reads as TGTGCCACAGGCAGAGGTGCAGGGCGCACAGATACGCAGTATTTT. It codes for CATGRGAGRTDTQYF. The V call is TRBV6-1, the J call TRBJ2-3; D is perhaps TRBD1 (5 bases). CDR3 length: 15 residues. Trimming pared 10 bases from V and 1 base from J, leaving 18 bases between. Germline lookup yields CDR1 MNHNS and CDR2 SASEGT.

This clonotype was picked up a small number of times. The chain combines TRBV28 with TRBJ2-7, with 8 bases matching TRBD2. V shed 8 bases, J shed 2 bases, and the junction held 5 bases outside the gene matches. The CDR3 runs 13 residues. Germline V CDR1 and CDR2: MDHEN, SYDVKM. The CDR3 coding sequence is TGTGCCAGCTTCGGGGGGGACCCCTACGAGCAGTACTTC. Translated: CASFGGDPYEQYF.

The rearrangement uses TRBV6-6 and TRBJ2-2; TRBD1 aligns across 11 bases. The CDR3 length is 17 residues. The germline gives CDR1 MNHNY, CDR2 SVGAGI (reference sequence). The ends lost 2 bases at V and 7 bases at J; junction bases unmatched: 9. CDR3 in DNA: TGTGCCAGCAGTTACCCAGAGGACAGGGGGCGTGACGGGGAGCTGTTTTTT. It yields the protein CASSYPEDRGRDGELFF.

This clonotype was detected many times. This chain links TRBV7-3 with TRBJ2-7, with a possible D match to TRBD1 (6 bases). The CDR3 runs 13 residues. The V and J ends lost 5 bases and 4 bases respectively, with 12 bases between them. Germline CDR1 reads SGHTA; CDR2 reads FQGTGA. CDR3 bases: TGTGCCAGCAGCCCCTTACAGGGATACGAGCAGTACTTC. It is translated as CASSPLQGYEQYF.

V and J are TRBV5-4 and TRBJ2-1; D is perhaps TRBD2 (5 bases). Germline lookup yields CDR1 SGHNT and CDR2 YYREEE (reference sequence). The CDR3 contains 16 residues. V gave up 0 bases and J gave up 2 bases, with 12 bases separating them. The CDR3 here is CASSLESGLTYNEQFF. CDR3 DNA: TGTGCCAGCAGCTTGGAGTCTGGACTTACCTACAATGAGCAGTTCTTC.

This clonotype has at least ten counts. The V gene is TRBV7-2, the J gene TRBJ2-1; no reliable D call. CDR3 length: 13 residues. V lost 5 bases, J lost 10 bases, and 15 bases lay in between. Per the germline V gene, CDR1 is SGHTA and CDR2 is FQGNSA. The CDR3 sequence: CASSLNLSREQFF. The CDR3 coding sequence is TGTGCCAGCAGCCTCAACCTTTCCCGAGAGCAGTTCTTC. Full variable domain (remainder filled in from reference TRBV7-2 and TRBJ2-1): GAGVSQSPSNKVTEKGKDVELRCDPISGHTALYWYRQSLGQGLEFLIYFQGNSAPDKSGLPSDRFSAERTGGSVSTLTIQRTQQEDSAVYLCASSLNLSREQFFGPGTRLTVL.

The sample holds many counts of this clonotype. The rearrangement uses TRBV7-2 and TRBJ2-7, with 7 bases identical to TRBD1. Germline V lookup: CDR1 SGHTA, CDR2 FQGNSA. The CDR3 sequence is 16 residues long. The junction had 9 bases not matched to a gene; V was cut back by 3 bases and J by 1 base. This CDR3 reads CASSFTGTAFSYEQYF. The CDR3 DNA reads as TGTGCCAGCAGCTTCACCGGGACAGCATTTTCCTACGAGCAGTACTTC.

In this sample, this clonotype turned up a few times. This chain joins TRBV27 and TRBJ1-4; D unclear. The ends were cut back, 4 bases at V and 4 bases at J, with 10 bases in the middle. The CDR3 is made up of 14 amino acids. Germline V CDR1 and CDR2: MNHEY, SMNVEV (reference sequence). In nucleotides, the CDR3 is TGTGCCAGCAGTTCCGGTCCAAGTAATGAAAAACTGTTTTTT. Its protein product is CASSSGPSNEKLFF.

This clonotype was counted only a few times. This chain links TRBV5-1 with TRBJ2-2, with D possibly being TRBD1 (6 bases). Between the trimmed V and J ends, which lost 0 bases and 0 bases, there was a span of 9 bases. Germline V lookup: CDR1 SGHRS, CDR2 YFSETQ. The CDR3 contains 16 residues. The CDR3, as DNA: TGCGCCAGCAGCTTGGCCCGACAGGCGAACACCGGGGAGCTGTTTTTT. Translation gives CASSLARQANTGELFF. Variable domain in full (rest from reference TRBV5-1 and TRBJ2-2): KAGVTQTPRYLIKTRGQQVTLSCSPISGHRSVSWYQQTPGQGLQFLFEYFSETQRNKGNFPGRFSGRQFSNSRSEMNVSTLELGDSALYLCASSLARQANTGELFFGEGSRLTVL.

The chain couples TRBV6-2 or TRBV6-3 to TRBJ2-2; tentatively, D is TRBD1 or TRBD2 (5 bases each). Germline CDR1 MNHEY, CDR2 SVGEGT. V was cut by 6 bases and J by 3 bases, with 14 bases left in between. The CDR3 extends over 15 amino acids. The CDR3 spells CASRAGTKHTGELFF. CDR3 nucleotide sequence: TGTGCCAGCAGGGCCGGGACCAAGCACACCGGGGAGCTGTTTTTT.

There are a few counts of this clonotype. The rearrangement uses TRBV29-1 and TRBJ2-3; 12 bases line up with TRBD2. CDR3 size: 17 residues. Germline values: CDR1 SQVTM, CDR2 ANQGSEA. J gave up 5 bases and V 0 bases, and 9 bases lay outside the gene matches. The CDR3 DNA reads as TGCAGCGTTGAAGATCCGCGGTCTAGCGGGGGGGTAGATACGCAGTATTTT. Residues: CSVEDPRSSGGVDTQYF.

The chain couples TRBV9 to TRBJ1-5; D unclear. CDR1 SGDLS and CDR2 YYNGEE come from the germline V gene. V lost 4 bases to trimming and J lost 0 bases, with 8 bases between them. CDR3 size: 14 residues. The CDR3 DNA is TGTGCCAGCAGCCAGTGGGTTAGCAATCAGCCCCAGCATTTT. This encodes CASSQWVSNQPQHF.

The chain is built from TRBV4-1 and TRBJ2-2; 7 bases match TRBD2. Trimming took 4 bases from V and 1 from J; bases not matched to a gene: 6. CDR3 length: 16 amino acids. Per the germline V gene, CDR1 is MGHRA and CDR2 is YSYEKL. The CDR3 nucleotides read TGCGCCAGCAGCCCGGTTGGGGGGGAGAACACCGGGGAGCTGTTTTTT. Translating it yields CASSPVGGENTGELFF.

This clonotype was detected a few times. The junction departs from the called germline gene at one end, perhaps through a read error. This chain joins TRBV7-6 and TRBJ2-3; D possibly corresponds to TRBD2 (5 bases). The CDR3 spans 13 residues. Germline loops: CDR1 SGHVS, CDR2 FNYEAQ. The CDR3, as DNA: TGTGCTAGCAGCTCGGTGTCGGGAAATACGCAGTATTTT. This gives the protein CASSSVSGNTQYF.

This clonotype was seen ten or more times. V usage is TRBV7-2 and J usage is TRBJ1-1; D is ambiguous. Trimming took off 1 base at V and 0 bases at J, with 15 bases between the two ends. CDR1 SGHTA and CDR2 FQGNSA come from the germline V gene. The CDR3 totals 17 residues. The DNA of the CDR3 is TGTGCCAGCAGCTTAGTAACGACCGGGTCACTGAACACTGAAGCTTTCTTT. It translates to CASSLVTTGSLNTEAFF.

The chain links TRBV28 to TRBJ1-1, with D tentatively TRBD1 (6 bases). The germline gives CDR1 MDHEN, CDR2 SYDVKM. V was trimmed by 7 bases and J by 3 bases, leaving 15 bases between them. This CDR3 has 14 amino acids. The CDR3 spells CASTPGGGYTEAFF. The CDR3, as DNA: TGTGCCAGCACCCCGGGGGGGGGCTACACTGAAGCTTTCTTT.

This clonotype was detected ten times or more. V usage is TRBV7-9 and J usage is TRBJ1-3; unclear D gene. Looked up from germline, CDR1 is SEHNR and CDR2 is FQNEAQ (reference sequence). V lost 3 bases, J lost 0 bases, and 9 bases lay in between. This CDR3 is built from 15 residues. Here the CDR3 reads CASSFTSSSGNTIYF. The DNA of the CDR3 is TGTGCCAGCAGCTTTACGTCATCCTCTGGAAACACCATATATTTT.

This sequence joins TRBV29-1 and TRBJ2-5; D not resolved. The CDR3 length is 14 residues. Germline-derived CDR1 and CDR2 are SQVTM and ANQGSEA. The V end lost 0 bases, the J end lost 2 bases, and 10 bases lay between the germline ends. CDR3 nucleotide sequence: TGCAGCGTTGAAGATTTGGACCTACAAGAGACCCAGTACTTC. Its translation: CSVEDLDLQETQYF.

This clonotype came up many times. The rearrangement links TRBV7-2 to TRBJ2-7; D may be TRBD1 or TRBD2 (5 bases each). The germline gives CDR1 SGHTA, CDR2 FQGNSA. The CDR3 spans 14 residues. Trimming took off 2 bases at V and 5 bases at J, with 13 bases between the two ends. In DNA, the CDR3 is TGTGCCAGCAGCTTAACTCTACGGGGCAACGAGCAGTACTTC. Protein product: CASSLTLRGNEQYF.

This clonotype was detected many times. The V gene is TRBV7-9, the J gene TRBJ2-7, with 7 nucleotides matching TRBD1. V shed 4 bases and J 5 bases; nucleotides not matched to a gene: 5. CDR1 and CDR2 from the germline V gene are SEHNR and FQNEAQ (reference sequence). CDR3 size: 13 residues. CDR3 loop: CASSSTGENEQYF. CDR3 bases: TGTGCCAGCAGCTCTACAGGGGAGAACGAGCAGTACTTC.

The CDR3 DNA reads TGTGCTAGTGGTTTGGTTGGACCCTCAGATACGCAGTATTTT. This codes for CASGLVGPSDTQYF. The gene calls are TRBV12-5 and TRBJ2-3; D call uncertain. Trimming removed 0 bases at V and 4 bases at J, with 8 bases between. Germline V gene data show CDR1 as LGHNT and CDR2 as FRNRAP. CDR3 length: 14 amino acids.

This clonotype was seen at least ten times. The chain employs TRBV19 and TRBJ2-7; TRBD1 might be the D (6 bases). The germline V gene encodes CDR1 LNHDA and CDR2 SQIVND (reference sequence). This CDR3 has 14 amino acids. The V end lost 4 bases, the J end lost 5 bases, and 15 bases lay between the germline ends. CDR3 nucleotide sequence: TGTGCCAGTAGTAAACAGGGTTCCTTGGACGAGCAGTACTTC. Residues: CASSKQGSLDEQYF. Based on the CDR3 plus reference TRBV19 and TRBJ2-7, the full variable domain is DGGITQSPKYLFRKEGQNVTLSCEQNLNHDAMYWYRQDPGQGLRLIYYSQIVNDFQKGDIAEGYSVSREKKESFPLTVTSAQKNPTAFYLCASSKQGSLDEQYFGPGTRLTVT.

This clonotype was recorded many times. As DNA, the CDR3 is TGTGCCAGCAGCTTAGGGGGCAGGGGCTCCTACAATGAGCAGTTCTTC. This codes for CASSLGGRGSYNEQFF. The J gene is TRBJ2-1, the V gene TRBV11-2; TRBD1 might be the D (6 bases). The CDR3 spans 16 residues. Germline V gene sequence: CDR1 SGHAT, CDR2 FQNNGV. Trimming removed 1 base from V and 0 bases from J, with 10 bases in between.

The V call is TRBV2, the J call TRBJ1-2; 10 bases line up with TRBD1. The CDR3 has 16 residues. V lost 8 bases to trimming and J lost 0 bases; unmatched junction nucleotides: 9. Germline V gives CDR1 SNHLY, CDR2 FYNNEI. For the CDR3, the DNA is TGTGCCAGCCAAGGGACAGGGGCAGGAACTAACTATGGCTACACCTTC. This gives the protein CASQGTGAGTNYGYTF. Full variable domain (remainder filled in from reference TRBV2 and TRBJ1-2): EPEVTQTPSHQVTQMGQEVILRCVPISNHLYFYWYRQILGQKVEFLVSFYNNEISEKSEIFDDQFSVERPDGSNFTLKIRSTKLEDSAMYFCASQGTGAGTNYGYTFGSGTRLTVV.

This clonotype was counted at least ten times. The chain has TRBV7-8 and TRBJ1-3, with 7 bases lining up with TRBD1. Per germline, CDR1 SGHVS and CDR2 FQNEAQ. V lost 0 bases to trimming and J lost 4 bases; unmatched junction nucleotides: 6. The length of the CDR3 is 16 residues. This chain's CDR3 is CASSLAHGGQGNTIYF. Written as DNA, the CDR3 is TGTGCCAGCAGCTTAGCGCACGGGGGACAGGGAAACACCATATATTTT.

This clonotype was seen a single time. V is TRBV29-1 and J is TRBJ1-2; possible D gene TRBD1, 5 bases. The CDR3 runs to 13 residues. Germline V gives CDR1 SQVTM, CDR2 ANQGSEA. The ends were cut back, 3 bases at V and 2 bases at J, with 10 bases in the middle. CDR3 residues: CSVEGGYNYGYTF. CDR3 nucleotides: TGCAGCGTTGAGGGGGGTTACAACTATGGCTACACCTTC.

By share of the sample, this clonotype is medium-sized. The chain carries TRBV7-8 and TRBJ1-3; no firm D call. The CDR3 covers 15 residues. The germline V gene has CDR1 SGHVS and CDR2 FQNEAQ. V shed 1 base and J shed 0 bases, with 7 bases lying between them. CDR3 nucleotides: TGTGCCAGCAGCTTAGGCGGCACCTCTGGAAACACCATATATTTT. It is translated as CASSLGGTSGNTIYF.

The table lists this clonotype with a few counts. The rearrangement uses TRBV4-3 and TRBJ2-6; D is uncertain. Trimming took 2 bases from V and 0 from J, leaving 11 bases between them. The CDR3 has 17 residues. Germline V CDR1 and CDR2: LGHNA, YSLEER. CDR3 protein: CASSQTPSLSGANVLTF. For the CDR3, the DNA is TGCGCCAGCAGCCAAACCCCCTCTCTCTCTGGGGCCAACGTCCTGACTTTC.